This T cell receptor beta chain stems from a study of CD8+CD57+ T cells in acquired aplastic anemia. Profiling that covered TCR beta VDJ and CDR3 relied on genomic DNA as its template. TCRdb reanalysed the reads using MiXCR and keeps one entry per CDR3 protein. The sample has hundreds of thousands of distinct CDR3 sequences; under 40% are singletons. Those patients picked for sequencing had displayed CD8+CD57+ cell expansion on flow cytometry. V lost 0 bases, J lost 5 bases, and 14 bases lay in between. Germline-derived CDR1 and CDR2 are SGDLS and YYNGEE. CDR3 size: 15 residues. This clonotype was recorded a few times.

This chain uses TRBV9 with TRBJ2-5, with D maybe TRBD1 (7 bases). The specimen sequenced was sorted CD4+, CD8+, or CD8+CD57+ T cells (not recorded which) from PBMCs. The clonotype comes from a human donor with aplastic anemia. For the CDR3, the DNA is TGTGCCAGCAGCGTAGTGGAGGGGGCGGGGGAGACCCAGTACTTC. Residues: CASSVVEGAGETQYF. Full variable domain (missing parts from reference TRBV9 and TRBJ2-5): DSGVTQTPKHLITATGQRVTLRCSPRSGDLSVYWYQQSLDQGLQFLIQYYNGEERAKGNILERFSAQQFPDLHSELNLSSLELGDSALYFCASSVVEGAGETQYFGPGTRLLVL.